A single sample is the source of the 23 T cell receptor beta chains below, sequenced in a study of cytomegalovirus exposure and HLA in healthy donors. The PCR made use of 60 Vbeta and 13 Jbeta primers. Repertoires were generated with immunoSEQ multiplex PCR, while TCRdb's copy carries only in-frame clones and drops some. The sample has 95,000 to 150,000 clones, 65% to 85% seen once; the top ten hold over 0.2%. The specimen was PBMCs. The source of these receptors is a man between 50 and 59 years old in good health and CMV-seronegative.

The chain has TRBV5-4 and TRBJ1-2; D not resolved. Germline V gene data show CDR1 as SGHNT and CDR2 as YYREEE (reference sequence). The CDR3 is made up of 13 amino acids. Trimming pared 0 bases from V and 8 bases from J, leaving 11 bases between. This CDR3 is CASSLDGVSGYTF. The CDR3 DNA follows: TGTGCCAGCAGCTTGGACGGAGTATCCGGCTACACCTTC.

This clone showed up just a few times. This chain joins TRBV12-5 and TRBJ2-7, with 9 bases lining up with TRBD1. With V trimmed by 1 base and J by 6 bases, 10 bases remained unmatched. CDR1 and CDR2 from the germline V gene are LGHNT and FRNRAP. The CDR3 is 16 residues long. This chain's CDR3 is CASGLGSGTGYFEQYF. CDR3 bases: TGTGCTAGTGGTTTGGGGTCAGGGACAGGGTACTTCGAGCAGTACTTC.

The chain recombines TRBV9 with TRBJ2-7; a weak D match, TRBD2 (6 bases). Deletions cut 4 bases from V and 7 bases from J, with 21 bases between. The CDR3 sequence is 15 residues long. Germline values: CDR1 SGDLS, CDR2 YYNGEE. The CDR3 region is CASSPVSGGDGEQYF. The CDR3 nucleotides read TGTGCCAGCAGCCCGGTCAGCGGAGGGGATGGGGAGCAGTACTTC.

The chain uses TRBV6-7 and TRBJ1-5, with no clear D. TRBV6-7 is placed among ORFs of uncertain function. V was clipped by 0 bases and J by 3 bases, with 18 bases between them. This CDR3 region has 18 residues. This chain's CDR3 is CASSYSRKKGSLNQPQHF. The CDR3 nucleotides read TGTGCCAGCAGTTACTCGAGGAAAAAAGGATCCCTCAATCAGCCCCAGCATTTT.

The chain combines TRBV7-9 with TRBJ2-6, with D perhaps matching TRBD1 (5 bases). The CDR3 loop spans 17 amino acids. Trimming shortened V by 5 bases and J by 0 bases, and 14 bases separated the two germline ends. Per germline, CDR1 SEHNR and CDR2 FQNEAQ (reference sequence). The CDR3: CASSQGMEYSGANVLTF. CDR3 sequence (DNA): TGTGCCAGCAGCCAGGGTATGGAATACTCTGGGGCCAACGTCCTGACTTTC.

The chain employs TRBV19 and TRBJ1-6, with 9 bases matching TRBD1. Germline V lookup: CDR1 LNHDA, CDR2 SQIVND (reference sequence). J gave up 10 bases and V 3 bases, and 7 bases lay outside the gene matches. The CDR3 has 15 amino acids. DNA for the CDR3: TGTGCCAGTAGTATCCCGGACAGGGGCAGATCACCCCTCCACTTT. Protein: CASSIPDRGRSPLHF.

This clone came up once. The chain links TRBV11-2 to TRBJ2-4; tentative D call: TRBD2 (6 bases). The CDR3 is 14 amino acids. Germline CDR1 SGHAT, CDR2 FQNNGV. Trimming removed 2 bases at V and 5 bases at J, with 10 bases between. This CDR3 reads CASSLWDFQNIQYF. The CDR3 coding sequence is TGTGCCAGCAGCTTATGGGACTTCCAAAACATTCAGTACTTC. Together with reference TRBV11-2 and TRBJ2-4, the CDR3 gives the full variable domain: EAGVAQSPRYKIIEKRQSVAFWCNPISGHATLYWYQQILGQGPKLLIQFQNNGVVDDSQLPKDRFSAERLKGVDSTLKIQPAKLEDSAVYLCASSLWDFQNIQYFGAGTRLSVL.

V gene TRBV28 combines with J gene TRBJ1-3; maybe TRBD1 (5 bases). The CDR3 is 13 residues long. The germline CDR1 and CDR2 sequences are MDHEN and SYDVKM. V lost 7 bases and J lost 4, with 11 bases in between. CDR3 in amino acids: CASMAGPGNTIYF. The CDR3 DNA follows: TGTGCCAGCATGGCAGGGCCCGGAAACACCATATATTTT.

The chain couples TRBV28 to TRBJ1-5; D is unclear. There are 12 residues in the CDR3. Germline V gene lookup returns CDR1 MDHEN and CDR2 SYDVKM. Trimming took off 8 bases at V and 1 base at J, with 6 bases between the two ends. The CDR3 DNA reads TGTGCCAGCCGAGTCAGCAATCAGCCCCAGCATTTT. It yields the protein CASRVSNQPQHF.

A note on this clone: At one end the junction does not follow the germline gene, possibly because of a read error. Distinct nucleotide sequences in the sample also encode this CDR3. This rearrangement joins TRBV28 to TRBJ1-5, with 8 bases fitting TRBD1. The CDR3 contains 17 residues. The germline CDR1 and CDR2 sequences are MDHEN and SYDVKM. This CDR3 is CASSLWSGQGPNQPQHF. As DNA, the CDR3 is TGTGCCAGCAGTCTATGGAGTGGACAGGGTCCCAATCAGCCCCAGCATTTT.

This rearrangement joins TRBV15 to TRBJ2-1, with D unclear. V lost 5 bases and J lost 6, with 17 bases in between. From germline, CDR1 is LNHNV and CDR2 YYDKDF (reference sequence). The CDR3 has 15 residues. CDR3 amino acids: CATSSLILSGNEQFF. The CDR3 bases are TGTGCCACCAGCTCCCTTATTTTGAGTGGCAATGAGCAGTTCTTC.

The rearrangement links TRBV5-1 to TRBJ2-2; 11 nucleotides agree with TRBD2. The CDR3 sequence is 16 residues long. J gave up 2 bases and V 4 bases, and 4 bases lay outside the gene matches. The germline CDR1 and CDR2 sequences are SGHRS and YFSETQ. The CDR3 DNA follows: TGCGCCAGCAGCATGACTAGCGGGGTAAACACCGGGGAGCTGTTTTTT. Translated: CASSMTSGVNTGELFF.

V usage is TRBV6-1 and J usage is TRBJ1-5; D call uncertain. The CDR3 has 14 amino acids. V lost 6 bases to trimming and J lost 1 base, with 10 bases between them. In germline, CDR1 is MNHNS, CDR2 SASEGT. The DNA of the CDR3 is TGTGCCAGCAGGCAAAGCGGGAGCAATCAGCCCCAGCATTTT. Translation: CASRQSGSNQPQHF.

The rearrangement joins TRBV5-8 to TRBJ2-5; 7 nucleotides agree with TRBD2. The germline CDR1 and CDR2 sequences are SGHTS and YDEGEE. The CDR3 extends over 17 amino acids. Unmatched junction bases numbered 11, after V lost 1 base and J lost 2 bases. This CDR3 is CASSLFLERGRQETQYF. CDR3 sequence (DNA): TGTGCCAGCAGCTTGTTTCTCGAGCGGGGTAGACAAGAGACCCAGTACTTC. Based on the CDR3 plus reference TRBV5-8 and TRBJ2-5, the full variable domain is EAGVTQSPTHLIKTRGQQATLRCSPISGHTSVYWYQQALGLGLQFLLWYDEGEERNRGNFPPRFSGRQFPNYSSELNVNALELEDSALYLCASSLFLERGRQETQYFGPGTRLLVL.

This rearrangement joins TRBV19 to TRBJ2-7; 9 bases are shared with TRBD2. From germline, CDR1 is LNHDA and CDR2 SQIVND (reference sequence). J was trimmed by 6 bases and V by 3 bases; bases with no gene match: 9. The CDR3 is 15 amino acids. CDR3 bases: TGTGCCAGTAGTATCTTTGCGGGAGGGCCCTCCGAGCAGTACTTC. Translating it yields CASSIFAGGPSEQYF.

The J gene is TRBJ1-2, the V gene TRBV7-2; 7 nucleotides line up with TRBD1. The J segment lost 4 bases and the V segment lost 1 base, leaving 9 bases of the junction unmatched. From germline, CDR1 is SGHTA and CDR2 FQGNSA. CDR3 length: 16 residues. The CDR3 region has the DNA TGTGCCAGCAGCTTAGTGTCGCGACAGGGATCCTATGGCTACACCTTC. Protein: CASSLVSRQGSYGYTF.

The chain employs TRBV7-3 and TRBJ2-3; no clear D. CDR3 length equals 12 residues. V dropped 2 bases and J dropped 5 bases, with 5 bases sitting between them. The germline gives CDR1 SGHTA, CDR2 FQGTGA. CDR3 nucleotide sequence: TGTGCCAGCAGCTTAGACTTAGATACGCAGTATTTT. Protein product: CASSLDLDTQYF.

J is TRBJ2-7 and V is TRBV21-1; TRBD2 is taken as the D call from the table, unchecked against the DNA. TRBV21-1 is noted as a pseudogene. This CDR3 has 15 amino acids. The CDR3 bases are TGTGCCAGCAGCCTTCTGGGACGGGGGTCCTACGAGCAGTACTTC. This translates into CASSLLGRGSYEQYF.

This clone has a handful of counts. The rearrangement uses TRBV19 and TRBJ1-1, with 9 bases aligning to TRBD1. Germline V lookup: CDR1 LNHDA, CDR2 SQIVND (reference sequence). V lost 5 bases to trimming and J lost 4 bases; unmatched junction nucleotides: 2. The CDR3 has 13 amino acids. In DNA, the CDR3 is TGTGCCAGTAGTCCGGGACAGGGCACTGAAGCTTTCTTT. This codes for CASSPGQGTEAFF.

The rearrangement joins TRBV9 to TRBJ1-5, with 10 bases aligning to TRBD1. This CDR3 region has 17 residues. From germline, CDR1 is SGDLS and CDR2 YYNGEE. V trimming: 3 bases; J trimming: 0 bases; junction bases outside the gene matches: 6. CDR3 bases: TGTGCCAGCAGCGGGGACAGGGGATCAGGTAGCAATCAGCCCCAGCATTTT. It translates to CASSGDRGSGSNQPQHF.

The CDR3 nucleotides read TGTGCCAGCAATCCGACAGGGGGGGAAAACACTGAAGCTTTCTTT. Protein sequence: CASNPTGGENTEAFF. The genes are TRBV2 and TRBJ1-1, with 9 bases identical to TRBD1. Germline CDR1 reads SNHLY; CDR2 reads FYNNEI. The length of the CDR3 is 15 residues. J lost 2 bases, V lost 7 bases, and 8 bases had no gene match.

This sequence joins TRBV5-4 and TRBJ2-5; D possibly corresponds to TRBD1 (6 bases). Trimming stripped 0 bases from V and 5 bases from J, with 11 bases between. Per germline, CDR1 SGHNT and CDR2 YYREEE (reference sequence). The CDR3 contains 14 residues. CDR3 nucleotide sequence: TGTGCCAGCAGCTTGGTCCCGAGGGGGGAGACCCAGTACTTC. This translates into CASSLVPRGETQYF.

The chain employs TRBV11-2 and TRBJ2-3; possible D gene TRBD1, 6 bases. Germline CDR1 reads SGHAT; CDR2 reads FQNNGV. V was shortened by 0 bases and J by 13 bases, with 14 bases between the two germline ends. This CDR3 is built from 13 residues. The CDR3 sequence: CASSLERTASEYF. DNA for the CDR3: TGTGCCAGCAGCTTAGAGAGGACAGCCTCTGAGTATTTT.